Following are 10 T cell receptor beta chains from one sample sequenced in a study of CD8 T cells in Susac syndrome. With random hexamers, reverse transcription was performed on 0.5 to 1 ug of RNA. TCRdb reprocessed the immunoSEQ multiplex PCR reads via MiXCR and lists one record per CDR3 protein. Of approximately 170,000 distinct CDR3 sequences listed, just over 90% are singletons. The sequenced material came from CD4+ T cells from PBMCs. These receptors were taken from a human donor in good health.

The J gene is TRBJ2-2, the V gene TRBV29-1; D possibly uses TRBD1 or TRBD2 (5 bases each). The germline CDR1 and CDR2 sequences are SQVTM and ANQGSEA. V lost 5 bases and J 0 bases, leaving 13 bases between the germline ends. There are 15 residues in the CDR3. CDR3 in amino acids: CSVRPGQTNTGELFF. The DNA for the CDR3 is TGCAGCGTTCGCCCGGGGCAGACGAACACCGGGGAGCTGTTTTTT.

CDR3 sequence: CASNSDGAEAFF. As DNA, the CDR3 is TGTGCCAGCAACTCGGACGGAGCTGAAGCTTTCTTT. The chain recombines TRBV12-3 or TRBV12-4 with TRBJ1-1, with D unresolved. Trimming took off 7 bases at V and 6 bases at J, with 12 bases between the two ends. There are 12 residues in the CDR3.

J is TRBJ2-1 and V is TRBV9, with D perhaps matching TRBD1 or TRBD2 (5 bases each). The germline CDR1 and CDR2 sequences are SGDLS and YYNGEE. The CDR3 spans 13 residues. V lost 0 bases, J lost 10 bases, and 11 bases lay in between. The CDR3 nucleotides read TGTGCCAGCAGCGTAGTGGGGGATGGAGAGCAGTTCTTC. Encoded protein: CASSVVGDGEQFF.

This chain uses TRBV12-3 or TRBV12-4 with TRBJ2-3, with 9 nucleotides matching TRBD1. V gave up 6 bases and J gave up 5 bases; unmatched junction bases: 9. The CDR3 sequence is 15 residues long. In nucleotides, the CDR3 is TGTGCCAGCAGGCCCTACAGGGGGCCCGGAGATACGCAGTATTTT. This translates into CASRPYRGPGDTQYF.

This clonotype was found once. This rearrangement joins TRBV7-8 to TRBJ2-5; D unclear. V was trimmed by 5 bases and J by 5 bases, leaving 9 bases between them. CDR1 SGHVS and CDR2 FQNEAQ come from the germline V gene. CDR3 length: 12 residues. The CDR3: CASSPSGETQYF. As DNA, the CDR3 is TGTGCCAGCAGCCCTAGTGGGGAGACCCAGTACTTC. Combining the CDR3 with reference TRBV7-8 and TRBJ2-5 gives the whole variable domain GAGVSQSPRYKVAKRGQDVALRCDPISGHVSLFWYQQALGQGPEFLTYFQNEAQLDKSGLPSDRFFAERPEGSVSTLKIQRTQQEDSAVYLCASSPSGETQYFGPGTRLLVL.

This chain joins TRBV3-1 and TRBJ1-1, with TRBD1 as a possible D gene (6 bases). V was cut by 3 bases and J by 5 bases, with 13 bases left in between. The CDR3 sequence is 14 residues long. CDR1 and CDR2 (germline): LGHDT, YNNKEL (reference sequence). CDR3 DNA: TGTGCCAGCAGCCAGAGGGACAAGTTTACTGAAGCTTTCTTT. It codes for CASSQRDKFTEAFF.

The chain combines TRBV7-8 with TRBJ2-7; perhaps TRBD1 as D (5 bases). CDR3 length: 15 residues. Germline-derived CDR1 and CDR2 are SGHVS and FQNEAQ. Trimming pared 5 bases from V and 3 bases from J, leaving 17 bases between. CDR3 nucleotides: TGTGCCAGCAGCCCTCCGTGGACAAGGAACTACGAGCAGTACTTC. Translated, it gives CASSPPWTRNYEQYF.

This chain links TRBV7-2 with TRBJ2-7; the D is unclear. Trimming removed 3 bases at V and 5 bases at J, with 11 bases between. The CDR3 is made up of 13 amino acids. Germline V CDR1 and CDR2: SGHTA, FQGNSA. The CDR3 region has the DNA TGTGCCAGCAGCTTGACCCCGCTCAACGAGCAGTACTTC. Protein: CASSLTPLNEQYF.

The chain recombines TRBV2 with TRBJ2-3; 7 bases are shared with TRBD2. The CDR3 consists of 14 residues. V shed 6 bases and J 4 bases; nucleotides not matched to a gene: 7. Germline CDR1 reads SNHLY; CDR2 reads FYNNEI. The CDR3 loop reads CASSPWGGADTQYF. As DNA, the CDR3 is TGTGCCAGCAGCCCTTGGGGGGGGGCAGATACGCAGTATTTT.

The CDR3 is CASSSGQGRSGANVLTF. In nucleotides, the CDR3 is TGCGCCAGCAGCAGTGGGCAGGGCCGCTCTGGGGCCAACGTCCTGACTTTC. The chain has TRBV5-1 and TRBJ2-6; D might be TRBD1 (5 bases). Trimming pared 4 bases from V and 0 bases from J, leaving 14 bases between. This CDR3 spans 17 amino acids. Germline V lookup: CDR1 SGHRS, CDR2 YFSETQ. The full variable domain, rest sourced from reference TRBV5-1 and TRBJ2-6, is KAGVTQTPRYLIKTRGQQVTLSCSPISGHRSVSWYQQTPGQGLQFLFEYFSETQRNKGNFPGRFSGRQFSNSRSEMNVSTLELGDSALYLCASSSGQGRSGANVLTFGAGSRLTVL.